Listed below are T cell receptor beta chains from one sample, sequenced in a study of blood T cell repertoires in COVID-19. Using immunoSEQ multiplex PCR, the repertoire was profiled, and TCRdb retains in-frame clones only, with some absent. The sample consists of some 400,000 clones, around 91% of them appearing once. Specimen: peripheral blood. All receptors come from a man between 18 and 35 years old with active or convalescent COVID-19. Both conserved end residues are part of each CDR3. A D gene is named only where the DNA matches it firmly. Clone size is given for some rows only: seen once, a few or many times, or a class if the clone is expanded.

TRBD2	.	TRBV7-8	TRBJ2-1	TGTGCCAGCAGCTCTCCTAGCGGTAAAGGGAATGAGCAGTTCTTC	CASSSPSGKGNEQFF
.	few	TRBV4-2	TRBJ2-7	TGTGCCAGCAGCCTACGCGGGGGCGACTCCTACGAGCAGTACTTC	CASSLRGGDSYEQYF
TRBD1	once	TRBV5-6	TRBJ2-7	TGTGCCAGTACAGGGGGCTACGAGCAGTACTTC	CASTGGYEQYF
TRBD1	.	TRBV7-3	TRBJ2-3	TGTGCCAGCAGCCCCGGACAGGGGAGCACAGATACGCAGTATTTT	CASSPGQGSTDTQYF
TRBD1	.	TRBV12-3/TRBV12-4	TRBJ2-3	TGTGCCGGCAGACAGGGGGCAACAGATACGCAGTATTTT	CAGRQGATDTQYF
.	.	TRBV7-9	TRBJ1-4	TGTGCCAGCAGCACAAGGTCCCTCGGGGAACTGTTTTTT	CASSTRSLGELFF
TRBD2	.	TRBV5-1	TRBJ2-3	TGCGCCAGCAGCCCCGGACTAGCGGCTAGCACAGATACGCAGTATTTT	CASSPGLAASTDTQYF
TRBD1	.	TRBV28	TRBJ1-5	TGTGCCAGCAGCCTCGGACAGGGACTCAATCAGCCCCAGCATTTT	CASSLGQGLNQPQHF
.	.	TRBV4-1	TRBJ1-4	TGCGCCAGCAGCCAAGGGGCGGGGGTAGGGTATGAAAAACTGTTTTTT	CASSQGAGVGYEKLFF
.	.	TRBV4-3	TRBJ1-2	TGCGCCAGCAGCCAAGGTGACACCCTAATCTATGGCTACACCTTC	CASSQGDTLIYGYTF
TRBD1	few	TRBV19	TRBJ2-2	TGTGCCACCCGAGATATGGGGACAGTTAACACCGGGGAGCTGTTTTTT	CATRDMGTVNTGELFF
.	few	TRBV14	TRBJ1-1	TGTGCCAGCACTCTAGCGGGGTATAACACTGAAGCTTTCTTT	CASTLAGYNTEAFF
TRBD1	.	TRBV9	TRBJ1-3	TGTGCCAGCAGCGCGGAACCGGGACAGGGAAACACCATATATTTT	CASSAEPGQGNTIYF
.	once	TRBV3-1/TRBV3-2	TRBJ1-4	TGTGCCAGCAGCCAAGGGGCGTCTACAACTAATGAAAAACTGTTTTTT	CASSQGASTTNEKLFF
.	.	TRBV19	TRBJ1-1	TGTGCCAGTAGTATTATAACAAGGAACACTGAAGCTTTCTTT	CASSIITRNTEAFF
TRBD1	.	TRBV2	TRBJ1-2	TGTGCCAGCAGTGGACAGGGGGCGGTAGGCTACACCTTC	CASSGQGAVGYTF
.	.	TRBV11-2	TRBJ2-5	TGTGCCAGCAGCTTAGAGGCGACTAGGGCCCTTACGACCCAGTACTTC	CASSLEATRALTTQYF
TRBD1	once	TRBV28	TRBJ1-1	TGTGCCAGCAGTTTCCTCTCTGTGACAGGGCCAAGAGCTTTCTTT	CASSFLSVTGPRAFF
TRBD2	.	TRBV5-3	TRBJ2-1	TGTGCCAGAAGCCATCCGGGACTAGCGGGAGGGCCTCTAGGGAATGAGCAGTTCTTC	CARSHPGLAGGPLGNEQFF
.	.	TRBV6-2/TRBV6-3	TRBJ1-6	TGTGCCAGCAGTTACGTCCCTTATAATTCACCCCTCCACTTT	CASSYVPYNSPLHF
.	.	TRBV11-2	TRBJ2-1	TGTGCCAGCAGCCAAGGGGGGGTCCCTCTTATGTATGAGCAGTTCTTC	CASSQGGVPLMYEQFF
TRBD1	few	TRBV19	TRBJ1-6	TGTGCCAGTAGTAGCCCCGGGACAGGGAAGAATAATTCACCCCTCCACTTT	CASSSPGTGKNNSPLHF
.	.	TRBV7-2	TRBJ1-5	TGTGCCAGCAGTAAGGAGGGGGGGTTTAGCAATCAGCCCCAGCATTTT	CASSKEGGFSNQPQHF
.	once	TRBV9	TRBJ1-5	TGTGCCAGCAGCGTAGATCCCGGTTCTAGCAATCAGCCCCAGCATTTT	CASSVDPGSSNQPQHF
.	.	TRBV28	TRBJ1-1	TGTGCCAGCAGTTTGGGGGGTTGGGCTTTCTTT	CASSLGGWAFF
TRBD2	few	TRBV10-3	TRBJ2-1	TGTGCCATCAGTGAAGAGGGCGGGAGGACCAATGAGCAGTTCTTC	CAISEEGGRTNEQFF
TRBD1	.	TRBV24-1	TRBJ1-1	TGTGCCACCAGTGAGCCCAGGGGGCTTAGTACTGAAGCTTTCTTT	CATSEPRGLSTEAFF
TRBD2	.	TRBV5-6	TRBJ2-7	TGTGCCAGCAGCGCCGGGACTAGCAGTTCCTACGAGCAGTACTTC	CASSAGTSSSYEQYF
TRBD1	.	TRBV7-9	TRBJ1-2	TGTGCCAGCAGCCAGTCAGGGACAGGGGGAAACTATGGCTACACCTTC	CASSQSGTGGNYGYTF
TRBD1	.	TRBV5-6	TRBJ2-5	TGTGCCAGCAGCTCCGGGACAGGCCTCTTACAAGAGACCCAGTACTTC	CASSSGTGLLQETQYF
.	.	TRBV6-5	TRBJ2-1	TGTGCCACCTACTTCAGGGAAAGGAAAGGGCAGTTCTTC	CATYFRERKGQFF
TRBD2	.	TRBV11-1	TRBJ2-5	TGTGCCAGCAGCCAAGGACTAGCGGGAAATCAAGAGACCCAGTACTTC	CASSQGLAGNQETQYF
.	.	TRBV28	TRBJ2-4	TGTGCCAGCAGCAACATCAGGGACATTCAGTACTTC	CASSNIRDIQYF
TRBD1	few	TRBV28	TRBJ1-6	TGTGCCAGCAGCGACCCCCAACAGGGGTCTTCACCCCTCCACTTT	CASSDPQQGSSPLHF
TRBD1	.	TRBV10-3	TRBJ2-5	TGTGCCATCAGTTGGCTCAGGGGGCAAGAGACCCAGTACTTC	CAISWLRGQETQYF
TRBD1	.	TRBV13	TRBJ2-7	TGTGCCAGCAGCCTGGGACAGGGCGAGGGGGAGCAGTACTTC	CASSLGQGEGEQYF
.	.	TRBV7-9	TRBJ2-7	TGTGCCAGCAGCTTGAGTAACTCCTACGAGCAGTACTTC	CASSLSNSYEQYF
.	.	TRBV6-6	TRBJ2-3	TGTGCCAGCAGTACCGGACAAGATACAGATACGCAGTATTTT	CASSTGQDTDTQYF
.	.	TRBV28	TRBJ1-2	TGTGCCAGCAGTTCACAGGTGGCGAGGAGGGCTTACACCTTC	CASSSQVARRAYTF
.	.	TRBV18	TRBJ2-5	TGTGCCAGCTCACCTGACTTAGGCTATGGGACCCAGTACTTC	CASSPDLGYGTQYF
.	.	TRBV28	TRBJ1-6	TGTGCCAGCAGCCATCCTGGACAGATGGTTTCACCCCTCCACTTT	CASSHPGQMVSPLHF
.	.	TRBV4-2	TRBJ2-7	TGTGCCAGCAGCCAAGAGATGGAAGCGTGGGTATACGAGCAGTACTTC	CASSQEMEAWVYEQYF
.	.	TRBV7-9	TRBJ1-2	TGTGCCAGCAGCTTAGTAGTAACGGGGTACTATGGCTACACCTTC	CASSLVVTGYYGYTF
.	.	TRBV4-2	TRBJ2-7	TGTGCCAGCAGCCAAGACAGTTACGAGCAGTACTTC	CASSQDSYEQYF
TRBD2	.	TRBV5-1	TRBJ2-1	TGCGCCAGCACCGGCGTAGCGGGAGTTTTCAATGAGCAGTTCTTC	CASTGVAGVFNEQFF
.	.	TRBV7-2	TRBJ2-5	TGTGCCAGCAGCTTAGCGGGCTCCCAAGAGACCCAGTACTTC	CASSLAGSQETQYF
TRBD1	.	TRBV28	TRBJ1-2	TGTGCCAGCAGTTTATGGCGGGACAGGGGTCGGGACTACACCTTC	CASSLWRDRGRDYTF
.	.	TRBV19	TRBJ1-5	TGTGCCAGTAGTATATCCGAAGCTCAGCCCCAGCATTTT	CASSISEAQPQHF
.	.	TRBV11-2	TRBJ2-7	TGTGCCAGCAGCTTAGTTGTCAGTTACGAGCAGTACTTC	CASSLVVSYEQYF
TRBD2	.	TRBV24-1	TRBJ2-5	TGTGCCACCAGCCTAGCGGGGGGTTCTCGAGAGACCCAGTACTTC	CATSLAGGSRETQYF
.	.	TRBV27	TRBJ2-3	TGTGCCAGTACTCCTTTGAGGTGGGAGACAGATACGCAGTATTTT	CASTPLRWETDTQYF
.	.	TRBV7-9	TRBJ1-1	TGTGCCCTAAAGGAGACTGAAGCTTTCTTT	CALKETEAFF
TRBD1	.	TRBV4-1	TRBJ2-7	TGCGCCAGCAGCCAATTTACAGGGGAAGGCACCTACGAGCAGTACTTC	CASSQFTGEGTYEQYF
.	.	TRBV18	TRBJ2-5	TGTGCCAGCTCACCACCGGTGGGCCCGGAGACCCAGTACTTC	CASSPPVGPETQYF
TRBD2	.	TRBV18	TRBJ2-1	TGTGCCAGCTCACAGGCTAGCGGGATGTACAATGAGCAGTTCTTC	CASSQASGMYNEQFF
.	.	TRBV5-4	TRBJ2-7	TGTGCCAGCAGCTTGGGAAATAACAGGGTCCCCAACGTCCAGCAGTACTTC	CASSLGNNRVPNVQQYF
.	.	TRBV29-1	TRBJ2-1	TGCAGCGTTGAGCGGTACAATGAGCAGTTCTTC	CSVERYNEQFF
.	.	TRBV2	TRBJ1-1	TGTGCCAGCAGTGAAGAGGAGGGTAGGAACACTGAAGCTTTCTTT	CASSEEEGRNTEAFF
.	.	TRBV3-1/TRBV3-2	TRBJ2-5	TGTGCCAGCAGCTCCACAGGAAACCAAGAGACCCAGTACTTC	CASSSTGNQETQYF
.	.	TRBV9	TRBJ1-6	TGTGCCAGCAGCGTTGCAGGACAGACTTCACCCCTCCACTTT	CASSVAGQTSPLHF